The rows below give T cell receptor beta chains drawn from one sample of a study of CD8 T cells in ankylosing spondylitis. One entry per CDR3 protein results from TCRdb running MiXCR on the 5' RACE reads. The sample consists of 250,000 or so distinct CDR3 sequences, about 10% of them appearing once. The source material was blood, either unsorted or a sorted T cell fraction (not recorded which). These receptors were taken from a male donor with ankylosing spondylitis or in good health (not recorded which). Both conserved end residues are part of each CDR3. D genes are given only for firm matches. For some rows the clone size is stated as once, few or many, or as a class when expanded; others skip it.

d_call j_call clone_size v_call cdr3_nt cdr3_aa
TRBD1 TRBJ1-2 many TRBV30 TGTGCCTGGAGGGCGCCCGGACAGGGAGCTAACTATGGCTACACCTTC CAWRAPGQGANYGYTF
. TRBJ2-5 many TRBV29-1 TGCAGCGTTGGAATGGGGCGAGAGACCCAGTACTTC CSVGMGRETQYF
TRBD1 TRBJ1-1 many TRBV11-2 TGTGCCAGCACCCTGGACAGGGCCACTGAAGCTTTCTTT CASTLDRATEAFF
. TRBJ2-7 few TRBV7-2 TGTGCCAGCAGCTTAAGACAGTACGAGCAGTACTTC CASSLRQYEQYF
TRBD1 TRBJ2-5 many TRBV10-3 TGTGCCATCAGCATGACAGGGTTTGGAGAGACCCAGTACTTC CAISMTGFGETQYF
. TRBJ2-3 many TRBV6-5 TGTGCCAGCAGTTACGTGACAGCCGCAGATACGCAGTATTTT CASSYVTAADTQYF
TRBD2 TRBJ2-3 many TRBV5-1 TGCGCCAGCAGCGGAGGTCTAGCGGGAGGGCGTAGCACAGATACGCAGTATTTT CASSGGLAGGRSTDTQYF
. TRBJ2-2 . TRBV30 TGTGCCTGGATCGGGACTTCCCTCACCGGGGAGCTGTTTTTT CAWIGTSLTGELFF
TRBD1 TRBJ2-7 many TRBV20-1 TGCAGTGCTGACAGGGGGTCCTACGAGCAGTACTTC CSADRGSYEQYF
. TRBJ1-3 many TRBV10-3 TGTGCCATCAGTGAAGGGACTGAAAGAAACACCATATATTTT CAISEGTERNTIYF
. TRBJ1-2 few TRBV30 TGTGCCTGGAGTCCTAGGAAGGAGATAGGCTACACCTTC CAWSPRKEIGYTF
. TRBJ2-2 few TRBV20-1 TGCAGTGCTCCCTTTGCGGCCGGGGCCGGGGAGCTGTTTTTT CSAPFAAGAGELFF
TRBD2 TRBJ2-5 few TRBV7-7 TGTGCCAGCAGCTCAGCGGGAGGGAGGGAGACCCAGTACTTC CASSSAGGRETQYF
. TRBJ2-7 . TRBV3-1 TGTGCCAGCAGCCAATTTCTATGGGAGCAGTACTTC CASSQFLWEQYF
. TRBJ2-7 many TRBV29-1 TGCAGCGTTGAACTCCCTGGGGACGACTACGAGCAGTACTTC CSVELPGDDYEQYF
. TRBJ1-1 . TRBV30 TGTGCCTGGAGTGCGCAAGGTCTGAACACTGAAGCTTTCTTT CAWSAQGLNTEAFF
. TRBJ2-3 many TRBV20-1 TGCAGTGCTAGAGATATGGAGGGGGGGCCTAGCACAGATACGCAGTATTTT CSARDMEGGPSTDTQYF
. TRBJ2-7 many TRBV12-3/TRBV12-4 TGTGCCAGCAGTTTCCTAGGAGTTTACGAGCAGTACTTC CASSFLGVYEQYF
. TRBJ2-1 . TRBV10-2 TGCGCCAGCAGAGACAATGAGCAGTTCTTC CASRDNEQFF
TRBD1 TRBJ2-7 many TRBV5-1 TGCGCCAGCAGCTCCCCCGTAGACAGGGGGCTATCCGAGCAGTACTTC CASSSPVDRGLSEQYF
. TRBJ2-2 many TRBV4-2 TGTGCCAGCAGCCAAGACCCTCGGGGAACCGGGGAGCTGTTTTTT CASSQDPRGTGELFF
TRBD1 TRBJ2-2 . TRBV5-5 TGTGCCAGCACCTGGAGGACAGGGACCACCGGGGAGTTGTTTTTT CASTWRTGTTGELFF
. TRBJ1-5 many TRBV11-2 TGTGCCAGCAGCTTAGACGGGGAGAACGGGCAGCCCCAGCATTTT CASSLDGENGQPQHF